The rows below give T cell receptor beta chains drawn from one sample of a study of Graves' ophthalmopathy and Graves' hyperthyroidism. Each CDR3 protein gets one entry after TCRdb re-called the multiplex PCR reads with MiXCR. The sample yields roughly 700,000 distinct CDR3 sequences, 40% seen once. Sequencing input: peripheral blood. These receptors were collected from an adult man with Graves' ophthalmopathy. The CDR3 runs from the conserved cysteine through the conserved F or W. The size entry is marked missing in some rows and otherwise reads once, few, many or a size class.

many,TRBV2,TRBJ2-7,CASSWGQGGGQYF
NA,TRBV20-1,TRBJ2-5,CSRGGLAGAPETQYF
NA,TRBV19,TRBJ2-3,CASSIVAGGTDTQYF
NA,TRBV20-1,TRBJ1-6,CSAAGGTGSPLHF
many,TRBV7-9,TRBJ2-7,CASSLQPHEQYF
NA,TRBV24-1,TRBJ1-5,CATSGRGPLGNQPQHF
NA,TRBV20-1,TRBJ2-2,CSAREPPSTGELFF
NA,TRBV2,TRBJ2-5,CASMSGGSIQETQYF
NA,TRBV5-8,TRBJ2-7,CASRRLASSYEQYF
few,TRBV4-1,TRBJ2-5,CASSQVLLLQETQYF
NA,TRBV6-6,TRBJ2-7,CASSYLGRSQEQYF
NA,TRBV7-9,TRBJ1-5,CASRERIGDSNQPQHF
NA,TRBV2,TRBJ1-6,CARHLNSPLHF
NA,TRBV2,TRBJ2-5,CASSHIAVQETQYF
NA,TRBV7-7,TRBJ2-5,CASSVEGPRRETQYF
many,TRBV10-1,TRBJ1-4,CATRQAPTNEKLFF